The present T cell receptor (beta chain) was sequenced within a study of blood T cell repertoires in COVID-19. Germline V CDR1 and CDR2: LNHDA, SQIVND (reference sequence). Losses at the gene ends were 5 bases for V and 0 bases for J; bases not matched to a gene: 7. The CDR3 sequence is 16 residues long. TCRdb's table, derived via immunoSEQ multiplex PCR, lists solely in-frame clones and lacks some. There are 150,000 to 200,000 clones in the sample; about four fifths occur only once, and under 10% lies in the top ten. The specimen was peripheral blood. The TCR originated in a woman between 70 and 85 years old with COVID-19, enrolled during active disease. The gene calls are TRBV19 and TRBJ2-1; 7 bases agree with TRBD2. The CDR3 is CASSSERDLSYNEQFF. Written as DNA, the CDR3 is TGTGCCAGTAGTTCGGAGCGGGACCTCTCCTACAATGAGCAGTTCTTC.